The entry below describes one TCR beta chain. What it recognizes is unknown. Distinct nucleotide sequences in the sample also encode this CDR3. The ends were cut back, 0 bases at V and 7 bases at J, with 7 bases in the middle. The CDR3 totals 13 residues. Germline CDR1 is MNHEY and CDR2 is SVGAGI. The authors loaded roughly 200 ng DNA, around 32,000 T cell genomes, into sorted-subset replicate PCRs. Sequencing was performed with immunoSEQ multiplex PCR; in TCRdb, only in-frame clones are kept and a portion is missing. The profile covers more than 2 million clones, with about 94% appearing a single time and approximately 1.7% taken by the ten largest. This sample stems from a study of shared clonotypes between healthy human individuals. Study at large: Donors, aged 18 to 49, were a couple of women and a few men. Study results and limitations: Only blood underwent sampling, and tissue repertoires likely differ. Naive CD4 clonotype sharing across a few donors was around 5%.

Positive CCR7 selection of CD45RO-negative cells yielded the naive CD8 cells, and terminally differentiated effector memory CD45RA+ cells were excluded. J is TRBJ2-1 and V is TRBV6-5; D not resolved. The sample was naive CD8+ T cells from PBMCs. The source is a man aged 18-30 years in good health. Some clones in this sample may be carry-over from other donors' samples. The CDR3 sequence: CASSYSEGNEQFF. The CDR3 nucleotides read TGTGCCAGCAGTTACTCAGAAGGTAATGAGCAGTTCTTC.